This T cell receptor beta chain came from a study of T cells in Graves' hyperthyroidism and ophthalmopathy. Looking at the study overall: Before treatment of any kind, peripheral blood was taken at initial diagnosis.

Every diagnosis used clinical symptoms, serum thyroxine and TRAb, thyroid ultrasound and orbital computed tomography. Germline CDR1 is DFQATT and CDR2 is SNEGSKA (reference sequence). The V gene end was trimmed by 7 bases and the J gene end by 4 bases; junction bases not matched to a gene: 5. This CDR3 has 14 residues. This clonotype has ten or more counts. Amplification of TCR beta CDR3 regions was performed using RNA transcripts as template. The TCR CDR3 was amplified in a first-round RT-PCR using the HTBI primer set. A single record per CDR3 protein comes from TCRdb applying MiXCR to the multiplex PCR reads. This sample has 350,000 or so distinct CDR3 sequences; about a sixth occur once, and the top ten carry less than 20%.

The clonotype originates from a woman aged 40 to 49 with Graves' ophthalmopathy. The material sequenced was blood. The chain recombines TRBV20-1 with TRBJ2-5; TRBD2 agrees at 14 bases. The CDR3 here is CSGVGLAGGETQYF. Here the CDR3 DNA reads TGCAGTGGGGTAGGACTAGCGGGAGGAGAGACCCAGTACTTC.